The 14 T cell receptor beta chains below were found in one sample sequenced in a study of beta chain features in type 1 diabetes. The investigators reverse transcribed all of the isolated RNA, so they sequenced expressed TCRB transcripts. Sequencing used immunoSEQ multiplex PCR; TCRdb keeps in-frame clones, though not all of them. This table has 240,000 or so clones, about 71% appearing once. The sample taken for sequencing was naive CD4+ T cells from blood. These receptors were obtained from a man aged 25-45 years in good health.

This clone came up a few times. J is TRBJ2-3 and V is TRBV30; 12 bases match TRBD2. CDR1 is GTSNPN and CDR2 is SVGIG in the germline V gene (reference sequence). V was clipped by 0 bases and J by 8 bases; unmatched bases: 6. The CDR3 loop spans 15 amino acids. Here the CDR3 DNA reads TGTGCCTGGAGTGTGTCTAGCGGGGGGGCCGGTACGCAGTATTTT. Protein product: CAWSVSSGGAGTQYF.

The CDR3 loop is CSVQGQWVLEQYF. DNA for the CDR3: TGCAGCGTTCAGGGACAGTGGGTTTTGGAGCAGTACTTC. The chain has TRBV29-1 and TRBJ2-7, with 7 positions matching TRBD1. After removal of 5 bases from V and 7 bases from J, the junction contained 11 bases not matched to a gene. From germline, CDR1 is SQVTM and CDR2 ANQGSEA. The CDR3 loop spans 13 amino acids.

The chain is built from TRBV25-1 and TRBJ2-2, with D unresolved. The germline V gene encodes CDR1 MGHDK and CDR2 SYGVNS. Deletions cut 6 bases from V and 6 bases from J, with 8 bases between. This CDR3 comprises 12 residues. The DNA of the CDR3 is TGTGCCAGCAGAGCTCCCCCCGGGGAGCTGTTTTTT. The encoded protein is CASRAPPGELFF.

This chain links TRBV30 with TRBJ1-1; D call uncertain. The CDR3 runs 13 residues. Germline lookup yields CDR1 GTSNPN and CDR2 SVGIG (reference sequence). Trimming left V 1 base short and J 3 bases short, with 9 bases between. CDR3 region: CAWSGYTYTEAFF. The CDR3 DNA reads TGTGCCTGGAGTGGATACACTTACACTGAAGCTTTCTTT.

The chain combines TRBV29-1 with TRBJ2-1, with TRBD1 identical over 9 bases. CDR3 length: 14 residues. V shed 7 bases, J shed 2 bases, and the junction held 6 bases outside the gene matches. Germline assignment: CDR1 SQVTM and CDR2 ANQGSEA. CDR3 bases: TGCAGCGCTGGGGGACAGGGCCCCTACAATGAGCAGTTCTTC. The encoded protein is CSAGGQGPYNEQFF.

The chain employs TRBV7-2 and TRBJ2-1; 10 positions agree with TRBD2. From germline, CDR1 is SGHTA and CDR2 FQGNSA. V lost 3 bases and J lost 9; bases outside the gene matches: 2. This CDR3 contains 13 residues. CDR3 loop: CASSFWTSGEQFF. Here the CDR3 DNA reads TGTGCCAGCAGCTTTTGGACTAGCGGTGAGCAGTTCTTC.

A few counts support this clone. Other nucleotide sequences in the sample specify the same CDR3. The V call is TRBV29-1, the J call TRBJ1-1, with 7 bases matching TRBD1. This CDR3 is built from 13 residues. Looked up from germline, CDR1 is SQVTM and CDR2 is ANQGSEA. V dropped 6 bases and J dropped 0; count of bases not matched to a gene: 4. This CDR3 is CSVGGQMNTEAFF. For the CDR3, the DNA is TGCAGCGTGGGGGGACAGATGAACACTGAAGCTTTCTTT.

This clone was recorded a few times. The CDR3 here is CAWSETGHEQYF. The CDR3 DNA is TGTGCCTGGAGTGAGACAGGCCACGAGCAGTACTTC. This chain joins TRBV30 and TRBJ2-7, with D maybe TRBD1 (6 bases). Germline V gene data show CDR1 as GTSNPN and CDR2 as SVGIG (reference sequence). Trimming left V 1 base short and J 5 bases short, with 9 bases between. The CDR3 consists of 12 residues.

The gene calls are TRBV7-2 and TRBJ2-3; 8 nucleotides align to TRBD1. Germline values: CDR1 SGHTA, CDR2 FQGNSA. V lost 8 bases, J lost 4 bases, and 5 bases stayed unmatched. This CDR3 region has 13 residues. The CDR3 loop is CASGRQGPDTQYF. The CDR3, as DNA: TGTGCCAGCGGGCGACAGGGGCCAGATACGCAGTATTTT.

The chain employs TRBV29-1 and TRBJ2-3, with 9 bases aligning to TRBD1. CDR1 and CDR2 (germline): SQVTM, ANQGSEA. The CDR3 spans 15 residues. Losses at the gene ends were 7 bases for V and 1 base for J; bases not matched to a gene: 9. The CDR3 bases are TGCAGCGCCAGAGGACAGGGGTTTCGCACAGATACGCAGTATTTT. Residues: CSARGQGFRTDTQYF.

The CDR3 DNA reads as TGCAGCGTTGTACAGGGAAGGACTGAAGCTTTCTTT. Residues: CSVVQGRTEAFF. V and J are TRBV29-1 and TRBJ1-1; tentatively, D is TRBD1 (6 bases). The CDR3 is made up of 12 amino acids. Germline CDR1 reads SQVTM; CDR2 reads ANQGSEA. V lost 4 bases and J lost 5, with 11 bases in between.

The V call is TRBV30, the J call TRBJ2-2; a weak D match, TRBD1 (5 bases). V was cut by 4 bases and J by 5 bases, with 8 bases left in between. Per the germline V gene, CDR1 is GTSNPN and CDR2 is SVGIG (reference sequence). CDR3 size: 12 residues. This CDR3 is CAWKGYTGELFF. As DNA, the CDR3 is TGTGCCTGGAAGGGGTATACCGGGGAGCTGTTTTTT.

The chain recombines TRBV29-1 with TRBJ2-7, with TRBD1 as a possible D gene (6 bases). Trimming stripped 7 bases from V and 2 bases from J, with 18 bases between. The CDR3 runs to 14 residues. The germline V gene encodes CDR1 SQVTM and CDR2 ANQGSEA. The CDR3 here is CSALLPGQAYEQYF. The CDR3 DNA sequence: TGCAGCGCCCTTCTTCCGGGACAAGCCTACGAGCAGTACTTC.

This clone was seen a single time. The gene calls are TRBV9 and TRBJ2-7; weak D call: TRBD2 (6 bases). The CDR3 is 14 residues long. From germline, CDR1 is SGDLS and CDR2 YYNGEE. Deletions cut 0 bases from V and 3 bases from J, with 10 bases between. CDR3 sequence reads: CASSVEAGVYEQYF. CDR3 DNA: TGTGCCAGCAGCGTAGAAGCGGGTGTCTACGAGCAGTACTTC.